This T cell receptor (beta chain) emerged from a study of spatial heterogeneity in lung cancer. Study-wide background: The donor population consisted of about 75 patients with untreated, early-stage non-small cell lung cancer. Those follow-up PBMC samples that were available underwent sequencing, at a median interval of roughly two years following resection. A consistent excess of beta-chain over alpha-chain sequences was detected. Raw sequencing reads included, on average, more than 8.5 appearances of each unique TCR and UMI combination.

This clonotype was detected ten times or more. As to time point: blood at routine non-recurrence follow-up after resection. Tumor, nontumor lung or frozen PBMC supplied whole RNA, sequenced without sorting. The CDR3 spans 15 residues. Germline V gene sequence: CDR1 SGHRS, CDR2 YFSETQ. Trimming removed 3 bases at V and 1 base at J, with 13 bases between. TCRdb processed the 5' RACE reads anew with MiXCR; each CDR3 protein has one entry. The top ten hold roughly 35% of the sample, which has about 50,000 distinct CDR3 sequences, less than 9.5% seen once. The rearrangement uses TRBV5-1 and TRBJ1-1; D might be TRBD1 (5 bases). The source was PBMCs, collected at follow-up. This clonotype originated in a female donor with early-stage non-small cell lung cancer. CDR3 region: CASSSQVGTNTEAFF. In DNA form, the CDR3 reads TGCGCCAGCAGCTCCCAGGTGGGGACGAACACTGAAGCTTTCTTT.